This entry is about one T cell receptor beta chain. Antigen specificity is unknown. The data are from a study of radiation and T cells in renal cell carcinoma. This table comes from immunoSEQ multiplex PCR, and its TCRdb copy is limited to in-frame clones, with some not included. The table includes about 150,000 clones, about 86% detected once. Time point defined: blood 4 weeks post-SBRT, at nephrectomy. Treatment: 15 Gy SBRT to primary tumor, nephrectomy 4 weeks later. Nephrectomy followed 15 Gy stereotactic body radiation by 4 weeks. Trimming pared 1 base from V and 12 bases from J, leaving 9 bases between. This CDR3 is 12 amino acids long. Germline loops: CDR1 SEHNR, CDR2 FQNEAQ (reference sequence). Notes on the study in general: Top tumor clonotypes rose in blood 2 weeks post-radiation, then contracted.

The material sequenced was blood, taken from a patient whose treatment included radiotherapy and nephrectomy. The V gene is TRBV7-9, the J gene TRBJ1-4, with D tentatively TRBD1 (5 bases). The source of this sequence is a woman aged 45-65 years with renal cell carcinoma. The CDR3 DNA reads TGTGCCAGCAGCTTAGGTCTGGGGGAACTGTTTTTT. Translation: CASSLGLGELFF.